These 15 T cell receptor beta chains came from one sample sequenced in a study of graft-versus-host responses after intestinal transplantation. This table comes from immunoSEQ multiplex PCR, and its TCRdb copy is limited to in-frame clones, with some not included. The table lists 9,600 or so clones, about 95% of them singletons. Material: bone marrow, obtained 521 days after intestinal transplantation. The receptor set was obtained from a human patient who received an intestinal transplant, so some T cells may come from the graft donor.

The chain combines TRBV7-2 with TRBJ2-3; a weak D match, TRBD2 (5 bases). The CDR3 covers 17 residues. V lost 4 bases, J lost 2 bases, and 19 bases lay in between. Germline loops: CDR1 SGHTA, CDR2 FQGNSA. The CDR3 coding sequence is TGTGCCAGCAGCTCCCTCAGAGCGGTGGGTACCACAGATACGCAGTATTTT. It yields the protein CASSSLRAVGTTDTQYF.

A remark on this clone: Other DNA sequences of this sample code for an identical CDR3. The V and J genes are TRBV7-3 and TRBJ1-1, with D maybe TRBD1 (6 bases). Germline V CDR1 and CDR2: SGHTA, FQGTGA. Between the trimmed V and J ends, which lost 5 bases and 3 bases, there was a span of 19 bases. The CDR3 runs to 16 residues. CDR3 in DNA: TGTGCCAGCAGCGCGACCGGGGGGGGGCAAGACACTGAAGCTTTCTTT. The encoded protein is CASSATGGGQDTEAFF.

The chain's CDR3 is CASTNGTVYEQYF. The DNA of the CDR3 is TGTGCCAGCACCAATGGTACGGTTTACGAGCAGTACTTC. V gene TRBV9 combines with J gene TRBJ2-7; D not certain. The CDR3 is 13 residues long. Germline values: CDR1 SGDLS, CDR2 YYNGEE. Trimming pared 6 bases from V and 4 bases from J, leaving 14 bases between.

This clone has just one count. This chain uses TRBV7-3 with TRBJ2-6, with D maybe TRBD1 (6 bases). This CDR3 spans 16 amino acids. V lost 1 base, J lost 0 bases, and 7 bases lay in between. CDR1 and CDR2 from the germline V gene are SGHTA and FQGTGA. The CDR3 here is CASSLRGGSGANVLTF. CDR3 in DNA: TGTGCCAGCAGCTTAAGAGGGGGCTCTGGGGCCAACGTCCTGACTTTC.

This rearrangement joins TRBV9 to TRBJ2-7, with 11 bases aligning to TRBD2. CDR1 and CDR2 (germline): SGDLS, YYNGEE. V lost 3 bases, J lost 4 bases, and 3 bases stayed unmatched. CDR3 length: 14 residues. The CDR3 nucleotides are TGTGCCAGCAGCGGGGGGACTAGCGGTTACGAGCAGTACTTC. As protein: CASSGGTSGYEQYF.

The chain employs TRBV28 and TRBJ1-2; possible D gene TRBD1, 6 bases. Trimming removed 6 bases at V and 6 bases at J, with 17 bases between. This CDR3 has 14 residues. In germline, CDR1 is MDHEN, CDR2 SYDVKM. The CDR3 region is CASSLGGGEDGYTF. The CDR3 DNA reads as TGTGCCAGCAGCCTGGGAGGGGGGGAGGATGGCTACACCTTC.

The rearrangement joins TRBV5-4 to TRBJ1-2, with 7 positions matching TRBD1. In germline, CDR1 is SGHNT, CDR2 YYREEE (reference sequence). V lost 4 bases to trimming and J lost 8 bases; unmatched junction nucleotides: 11. The CDR3 consists of 14 residues. The CDR3, as DNA: TGTGCCAGCAGCGAAGACAGGGAATCCGTCGGCTACACCTTC. This translates into CASSEDRESVGYTF. The full variable domain, its missing parts supplied by reference TRBV5-4 and TRBJ1-2, is ETGVTQSPTHLIKTRGQQVTLRCSSQSGHNTVSWYQQALGQGPQFIFQYYREEENGRGNFPPRFSGLQFPNYSSELNVNALELDDSALYLCASSEDRESVGYTFGSGTRLTVV.

The V call is TRBV21-1, the J call TRBJ2-5; whether TRBD2, the table's D call, matches the DNA was not checked. TRBV21-1 counts as a pseudogene. The CDR3 is 17 residues long. The chain's CDR3 is CASTTGERRAPFETQYF. DNA of the CDR3: TGTGCCAGCACGACGGGGGAGCGGAGGGCCCCATTTGAGACCCAGTACTTC.

V is TRBV27 and J is TRBJ1-2, with TRBD1 matching 8 bases. CDR1 MNHEY and CDR2 SMNVEV come from the germline V gene (reference sequence). J gave up 5 bases and V 7 bases, and 9 bases lay outside the gene matches. The CDR3 covers 14 residues. CDR3 protein: CASKTKRTGYGYTF. CDR3 bases: TGTGCCAGCAAAACAAAGAGGACAGGGTATGGCTACACCTTC.

This clone has just one count. The chain links TRBV7-9 to TRBJ2-3; 11 bases are a match to TRBD1. V trimming: 1 base; J trimming: 11 bases; junction bases outside the gene matches: 11. There are 16 residues in the CDR3. Germline assignment: CDR1 SEHNR and CDR2 FQNEAQ (reference sequence). CDR3 sequence: CASSLDGTGGPMGQYF. The CDR3 bases are TGTGCCAGCAGCTTAGACGGGACAGGGGGGCCAATGGGGCAGTATTTT.

V is TRBV28 and J is TRBJ1-1; tentative D call: TRBD1 (6 bases). This CDR3 spans 13 amino acids. Germline V CDR1 and CDR2: MDHEN, SYDVKM. The V end was cut by 4 bases, the J end by 5 bases, with 11 bases between. The CDR3 protein is CASSWAGETEAFF. The CDR3, as DNA: TGTGCCAGCAGTTGGGCAGGGGAGACTGAAGCTTTCTTT.

The rearrangement uses TRBV5-1 and TRBJ2-7; D remains unclear. V lost 0 bases, J lost 2 bases, and 6 bases lay in between. There are 13 residues in the CDR3. CDR1 and CDR2 (germline): SGHRS, YFSETQ. The CDR3 sequence: CASSLAAAYEQYF. The DNA for the CDR3 is TGCGCCAGCAGCTTGGCCGCCGCCTACGAGCAGTACTTC.

The CDR3 loop is CASSLDRARYGYTF. DNA for the CDR3: TGTGCCAGCAGCCTGGACAGGGCGAGGTATGGCTACACCTTC. The V and J genes are TRBV28 and TRBJ1-2, with 8 bases aligning to TRBD1. The V gene end was trimmed by 6 bases and the J gene end by 5 bases; junction bases not matched to a gene: 8. Per the germline V gene, CDR1 is MDHEN and CDR2 is SYDVKM. The CDR3 sequence is 14 residues long.

The V call is TRBV4-1, the J call TRBJ2-7; 8 nucleotides match TRBD1. Germline loops: CDR1 MGHRA, CDR2 YSYEKL. This CDR3 has 16 residues. Trimming at V came to 4 bases and at J to 2 bases, leaving 10 bases not matched to a gene. This CDR3 reads CASSLKTGTGAYEQYF. The CDR3 nucleotides read TGCGCCAGCAGCCTAAAAACCGGGACAGGTGCCTACGAGCAGTACTTC.

The chain combines TRBV27 with TRBJ2-7; unclear D gene. CDR3 length: 13 amino acids. Trimming left V 6 bases short and J 3 bases short, with 12 bases between. CDR1 and CDR2 from the germline V gene are MNHEY and SMNVEV (reference sequence). CDR3 sequence: CASSPMANYEQYF. CDR3 bases: TGTGCCAGCAGCCCCATGGCCAACTACGAGCAGTACTTC.